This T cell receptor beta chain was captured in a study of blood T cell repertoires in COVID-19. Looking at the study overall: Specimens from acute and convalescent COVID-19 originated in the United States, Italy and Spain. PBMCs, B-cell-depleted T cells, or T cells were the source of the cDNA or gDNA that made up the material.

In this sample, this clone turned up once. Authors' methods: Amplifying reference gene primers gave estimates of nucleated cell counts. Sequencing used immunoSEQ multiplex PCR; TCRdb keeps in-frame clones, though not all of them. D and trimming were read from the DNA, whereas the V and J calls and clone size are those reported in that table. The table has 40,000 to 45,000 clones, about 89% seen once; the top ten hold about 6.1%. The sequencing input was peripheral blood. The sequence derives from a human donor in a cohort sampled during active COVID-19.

Here the CDR3 reads CASSDPSGSNEQFF. CDR3 DNA: TGTGCCAGCAGTGATCCTAGCGGGAGCAATGAGCAGTTCTTC. The chain carries TRBV2 and TRBJ2-1; 10 bases match TRBD2. The CDR3 spans 14 residues. J was trimmed by 6 bases and V by 3 bases; bases with no gene match: 2. The germline V gene encodes CDR1 SNHLY and CDR2 FYNNEI.